The next 24 T cell receptor beta chains were all read from a single sample in a study of T cells in women clearing cervical HPV infection. TCRdb's table, derived via immunoSEQ multiplex PCR, lists solely in-frame clones and lacks some. This sample's clone table lists tens of thousands of clones. What was sequenced was blood buffy coat. These receptors originate from a woman aged 18-69 years with a cervical HPV16 infection that either progressed to CIN3+ or cleared (not recorded which).

Concerning this clone itself: The read terminates 3 residues ahead of where the CDR3 ends, so the germline J gene completes it. The chain uses TRBV5-1 and TRBJ1-2; 10 nucleotides match TRBD1. Germline lookup yields CDR1 SGHRS and CDR2 YFSETQ. This CDR3 is built from 15 residues. The CDR3 region is CASSLGATGGEGYTF. CDR3 DNA (partial): TGCGCCAGCAGCTTGGGGGCGACAGGGGGCGAAGGC.

The CDR3: CASSPGQVNSPLFF. The CDR3 DNA, read in part, is TGTGCCAGCAGCCCCGGACAGGTTAATTCACCG. J is TRBJ2-2 and V is TRBV5-5, with TRBD1 matching over 7 bases. From the germline J gene comes the end of the CDR3, since the read stops 3 residues before it. There are 14 residues in the CDR3. Germline V gene data show CDR1 as SGHKS and CDR2 as YYEKEE (reference sequence).

Concerning this clone: From the germline J gene comes the end of the CDR3, since the read stops 3 residues before it. The chain has TRBV5-1 and TRBJ1-1, with D tentatively TRBD1 (5 bases). Germline CDR1 reads SGHRS; CDR2 reads YFSETQ. V was cut by 0 bases and J by 6 bases, with 15 bases left in between. The CDR3 loop spans 15 amino acids. Incomplete CDR3 DNA: TGCGCCAGCAGCTTGGTAGGGGAGAACATGGCTGAA. Residues: CASSLVGENMAE. Given in full, the CDR3 is CASSLVGENMAEAFF.

Worth noting for this clone: The read stops 3 residues short of the end of the CDR3; the missing end is completed from the germline J gene. This chain connects TRBV7-7 to TRBJ2-2; 12 bases align to TRBD2. V dropped 5 bases and J dropped 4; count of bases not matched to a gene: 5. Germline loops: CDR1 SSHAT, CDR2 FNYEAQ (reference sequence). The CDR3 loop spans 16 amino acids. The CDR3 sequence: CASSALTSGGTGELFF. Incomplete CDR3 DNA: TGTGCCAGCAGCGCCTTGACTAGCGGGGGCACCGGGGAG.

Points on this clone: Read coverage stops 3 residues before the CDR3 terminus; the germline J gene supplies the remainder. This sequence joins TRBV7-9 and TRBJ1-4, with 8 bases that match TRBD1. This CDR3 region has 14 residues. CDR1 is SEHNR, CDR2 FQNEAQ, per germline (reference sequence). J was trimmed by 4 bases and V by 5 bases; bases with no gene match: 3. The CDR3 sequence: CASSVQGGNEKLFF. Partial CDR3 DNA: TGTGCCAGCAGCGTACAGGGGGGTAATGAAAAA.

The CDR3 bases that were read are TGTGCCAGCTCACCTAGCCCGGACAGGGGGGAGAGCTCCTACGAC. Its translation is CASSPSPDRGESSYD. The full CDR3 is CASSPSPDRGESSYDYTF. The genes are TRBV18 and TRBJ1-2; TRBD1 matches at 10 bases. Coverage ceases 3 residues before the CDR3 finishes, and the germline J gene fills in the end. Germline V CDR1 and CDR2: KGHSH, LQKENI. The CDR3 loop spans 18 amino acids. Full variable domain (rest looked up from reference TRBV18 and TRBJ1-2): NAGVMQNPRHLVRRRGQEARLRCSPMKGHSHVYWYRQLPEEGLKFMVYLQKENIIDESGMPKERFSAEFPKEGPSILRIQQVVRGDSAAYFCASSPSPDRGESSYDYTFGSGTRLTVV.

Comment on this clone: With the read ending 3 residues before the CDR3 end, the germline J gene is used to fill in that end. The V and J genes are TRBV28 and TRBJ2-3, with 11 bases that match TRBD1. V was clipped by 6 bases and J by 1 base; unmatched bases: 9. CDR1 and CDR2 from the germline V gene are MDHEN and SYDVKM. CDR3 size: 17 residues. CDR3 region: CASSQNLGQGGTDTQYF. The sequenced CDR3 bases are TGTGCCAGCAGCCAAAACCTGGGACAGGGGGGCACAGATACG.

A word on this clone: The read ends 3 residues before the CDR3 terminus; that terminus is restored from the germline J gene. This chain uses TRBV29-1 with TRBJ2-1; D may be TRBD2 (6 bases). The V and J ends lost 6 bases and 9 bases respectively, with 18 bases between them. Germline CDR1 is SQVTM and CDR2 is ANQGSEA. This CDR3 has 13 residues. The CDR3 loop is CSVPRLDRVEQFF. The sequenced CDR3 bases are TGCAGCGTGCCCCGACTAGATCGAGTTGAG.

Of note for this clone: The read halts 3 residues ahead of the CDR3 end, with the missing end drawn from the germline J gene. This chain uses TRBV19 with TRBJ1-5; a possible D gene is TRBD1 (6 bases). Germline V gene sequence: CDR1 LNHDA, CDR2 SQIVND (reference sequence). Trimming cost V 6 bases and J 6 bases, with 12 bases left between them. The CDR3 totals 13 residues. CDR3 protein: CASSPAGAQPQHF. The CDR3 DNA, read in part, is TGTGCCAGTAGCCCAGCAGGGGCTCAGCCC.

On this clone itself: Read sequence stops 3 residues before the CDR3 end, and the germline J gene provides the missing end. This chain joins TRBV5-1 and TRBJ1-5; no reliable D call. The CDR3 is 13 amino acids. Trimming took off 0 bases at V and 3 bases at J, with 4 bases between the two ends. Germline CDR1 and CDR2: SGHRS and YFSETQ. The DNA read from the CDR3 is TGCGCCAGCAGCTTGGACAACAATCAGCCC. Translated: CASSLDNNQP. The entire CDR3 protein reads CASSLDNNQPQHF.

In regard to this clone: Read data end 3 residues before the CDR3 end; the end is taken from the germline J gene. This rearrangement joins TRBV19 to TRBJ1-5; D possibly corresponds to TRBD1 (6 bases). With 9 bases removed from V and 0 bases from J, the gap between germline ends came to 9 bases. CDR1 and CDR2 from the germline V gene are LNHDA and SQIVND (reference sequence). CDR3 length equals 13 residues. This CDR3 reads CASTGNSNQPQHF. CDR3 bases read: TGTGCCAGCACAGGGAATAGCAATCAGCCC.

On this clone: The CDR3 end is not reached by the read, which stops 3 residues before it; the germline J gene fills it in. The chain joins TRBV2 to TRBJ2-3; no reliable D call. This CDR3 comprises 14 residues. Germline V CDR1 and CDR2: SNHLY, FYNNEI. The CDR3 DNA, read in part, is TGTGCCAGCAGGCTGAGTCCAGTGAGAGAGACG. Residues: CASRLSPVRET. The whole CDR3 sequence reads CASRLSPVRETQYF.

To note about this clone: The CDR3 goes on 3 residues after the read ends, and that part is filled in from the germline J gene. The chain joins TRBV7-9 to TRBJ1-3, with D uncertain. The CDR3 sequence is 12 residues long. In germline, CDR1 is SEHNR, CDR2 FQNEAQ (reference sequence). V was shortened by 5 bases and J by 4 bases, with 6 bases between the two germline ends. The part of the CDR3 DNA that was read is TGTGCCAGCAGCCTAAACGGAAACACC. Amino acid sequence: CASSLNGNT. The whole CDR3 sequence is CASSLNGNTIYF. Filled out from reference TRBV7-9 and TRBJ1-3, the complete variable domain reads DTGVSQNPRHKITKRGQNVTFRCDPISEHNRLYWYRQTLGQGPEFLTYFQNEAQLEKSRLLSDRFSAERPKGSFSTLEIQRTEQGDSAMYLCASSLNGNTIYFGEGSWLTVV.

In the case of this clone: The read falls 3 residues short of the CDR3 end, and the missing part is taken from the germline J gene. V usage is TRBV20-1 and J usage is TRBJ2-1, with TRBD2 matching 11 bases. The CDR3 is made up of 15 amino acids. The V gene end was trimmed by 6 bases and the J gene end by 2 bases; junction bases not matched to a gene: 6. The V gene's germline CDR1 is DFQATT and CDR2 SNEGSKA (reference sequence). The sequenced CDR3 bases are TGCAGTGCGGCGAGACTAGCGGGGACCTACAATGAG. Residues: CSAARLAGTYNE. The entire CDR3 sequence reads CSAARLAGTYNEQFF.

With regard to this clone: The CDR3 end lies 3 residues beyond the end of the read and is filled in from the germline J gene. This chain joins TRBV6-1 and TRBJ2-2, with a possible D match to TRBD1 (5 bases). The CDR3 consists of 13 residues. The V gene's germline CDR1 is MNHNS and CDR2 SASEGT. CDR3 region: CASREQARVALFF. Incomplete CDR3 DNA: TGTGCCAGCAGGGAACAGGCCAGGGTGGCG.

CDR3 DNA (partial): TGTGCCAGCAGCTTAACTCCCGGGACAGGGAACAATGAG. Protein sequence: CASSLTPGTGNNE. The complete CDR3 reads CASSLTPGTGNNEQFF. The chain is built from TRBV7-8 and TRBJ2-1, with 9 bases aligning to TRBD1. The read comes to an end 3 residues before the CDR3 does, leaving the germline J gene to fill in the end. The CDR3 length is 16 residues. CDR1 and CDR2 from the germline V gene are SGHVS and FQNEAQ. The J segment lost 5 bases and the V segment lost 2 bases, leaving 7 bases of the junction unmatched.

In regard to this clone: The sequenced fragment ends 3 residues before the CDR3 boundary, so the rest is inferred from the germline J gene. J is TRBJ2-7 and V is TRBV29-1, with a tentative D call TRBD2 (7 bases). CDR1 is SQVTM and CDR2 is ANQGSEA in the germline V gene. The CDR3 has 13 amino acids. V lost 3 bases and J 6 bases, leaving 15 bases between the germline ends. Incomplete CDR3 DNA: TGCAGCGTTGAGGGGGGGCGACTGCGCGAG. It encodes CSVEGGRLRE. The full-length CDR3 reads as CSVEGGRLREQYF.

Comments on this clone: The CDR3 end lies 3 residues beyond the end of the read and is filled in from the germline J gene. V and J are TRBV29-1 and TRBJ2-1; a possible D gene is TRBD2 (6 bases). The ends were cut back, 0 bases at V and 5 bases at J, with 17 bases in the middle. Germline CDR1 and CDR2: SQVTM and ANQGSEA. This CDR3 contains 16 residues. This chain's CDR3 is CSVEDPTGGYHNEQFF. CDR3 DNA, as far as it was read: TGCAGCGTTGAAGATCCTACTGGGGGGTACCACAATGAG.

In regard to this clone: With the read ending 3 residues before the CDR3 end, the germline J gene is used to fill in that end. The rearrangement joins TRBV6-4 to TRBJ2-3, with D uncertain. Germline V gene lookup returns CDR1 MRHNA and CDR2 SNTAGT. Trimming removed 2 bases from V and 5 bases from J, with 8 bases in between. CDR3 length equals 13 residues. CDR3 loop: CASSDQTLDTQYF. The DNA read from the CDR3 is TGTGCCAGCAGTGACCAAACTTTAGATACG.

Points on this clone: The read comes to an end 3 residues before the CDR3 does, leaving the germline J gene to fill in the end. The chain employs TRBV2 and TRBJ1-2, with TRBD1 matching over 8 bases. Germline values: CDR1 SNHLY, CDR2 FYNNEI. The CDR3 length is 14 residues. The V gene end was trimmed by 4 bases and the J gene end by 7 bases; junction bases not matched to a gene: 8. The CDR3 protein is CASSAGRGQGGYTF. The DNA read from the CDR3 is TGTGCCAGCAGTGCGGGCAGGGGGCAAGGTGGC.

In regard to this clone: Sequencing ends 3 residues short of the CDR3 end; the germline J gene provides the rest. This rearrangement joins TRBV11-3 to TRBJ2-5, with D hard to call. The CDR3 runs to 13 residues. CDR1 and CDR2 from the germline V gene are SGHNT and YENEEA. Trimming pared 1 base from V and 5 bases from J, leaving 8 bases between. The covered CDR3 bases are TGTGCCAGCAGCTTAGTCCTCGGGGAGACC. Translating it yields CASSLVLGET. The complete CDR3 protein is CASSLVLGETQYF.

To note about this clone: The CDR3 end falls 3 residues outside the read, so it is completed with the germline J gene. The V call is TRBV19, the J call TRBJ1-2; D unresolved. The CDR3 is 14 residues long. The germline V gene encodes CDR1 LNHDA and CDR2 SQIVND (reference sequence). The CDR3 sequence: CASKRGTEGHDYTF. Partial CDR3 DNA: TGTGCCAGTAAAAGAGGAACCGAAGGGCATGAC.

For this clone: The read terminates 3 residues before the CDR3 end, so the remaining end is supplied by the germline J gene. This rearrangement joins TRBV7-9 to TRBJ2-1; 8 bases fit TRBD2. The CDR3 is made up of 14 amino acids. The J segment lost 3 bases and the V segment lost 2 bases, leaving 0 bases of the junction unmatched. Germline V gene sequence: CDR1 SEHNR, CDR2 FQNEAQ (reference sequence). The CDR3 DNA, read in part, is TGTGCCAGCAGCTTACGGGGGGGCTACAATGAG. This codes for CASSLRGGYNE. The entire CDR3 sequence reads CASSLRGGYNEQFF.

Concerning this clone: From the germline J gene comes the end of the CDR3, since the read stops 3 residues before it. V gene TRBV18 combines with J gene TRBJ2-2; tentatively, D is TRBD1 (6 bases). Per the germline V gene, CDR1 is KGHSH and CDR2 is LQKENI. This CDR3 comprises 15 residues. The DNA read from the CDR3 is TGTGCCAGCTCACGCCTGGACAGCTATAATTCACCG. Protein sequence: CASSRLDSYNSP. The full CDR3 reads CASSRLDSYNSPLFF. Complete variable domain (other parts from reference TRBV18 and TRBJ2-2): NAGVMQNPRHLVRRRGQEARLRCSPMKGHSHVYWYRQLPEEGLKFMVYLQKENIIDESGMPKERFSAEFPKEGPSILRIQQVVRGDSAAYFCASSRLDSYNSPLFFGEGSRLTVL.